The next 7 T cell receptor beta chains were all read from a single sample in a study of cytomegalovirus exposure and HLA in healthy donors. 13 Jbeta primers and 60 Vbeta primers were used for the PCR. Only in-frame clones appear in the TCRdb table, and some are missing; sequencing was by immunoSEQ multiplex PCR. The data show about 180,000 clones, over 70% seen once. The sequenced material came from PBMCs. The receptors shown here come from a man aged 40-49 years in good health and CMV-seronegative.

CDR3 nucleotide sequence: TGCGCCAGCAGCGGACAGGGAGACTATAATTCACCCCTCCACTTT. Translating gives CASSGQGDYNSPLHF. The V call is TRBV5-1, the J call TRBJ1-6, with TRBD1 identical over 8 bases. V lost 4 bases and J lost 3; bases outside the gene matches: 3. Germline-derived CDR1 and CDR2 are SGHRS and YFSETQ. There are 15 residues in the CDR3.

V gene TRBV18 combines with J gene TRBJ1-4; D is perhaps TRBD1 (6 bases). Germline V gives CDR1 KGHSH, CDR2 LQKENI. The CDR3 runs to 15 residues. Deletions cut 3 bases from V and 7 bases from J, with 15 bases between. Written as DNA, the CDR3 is TGTGCCAGCTCACCCGACAGGAACCTTGGTGAAAAACTGTTTTTT. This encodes CASSPDRNLGEKLFF.

CDR3 in amino acids: CASSFNLHRAGELFF. For the CDR3, the DNA is TGTGCCAGCAGCTTTAACCTTCACAGGGCCGGGGAGCTGTTTTTT. The chain couples TRBV5-6 to TRBJ2-2, with D tentatively TRBD1 (6 bases). Germline CDR1 reads SGHDT; CDR2 reads YYEEEE. The V end was cut by 2 bases, the J end by 6 bases, with 14 bases between. The CDR3 is 15 residues long. Variable domain in full (rest from reference TRBV5-6 and TRBJ2-2): DAGVTQSPTHLIKTRGQQVTLRCSPKSGHDTVSWYQQALGQGPQFIFQYYEEEERQRGNFPDRFSGHQFPNYSSELNVNALLLGDSALYLCASSFNLHRAGELFFGEGSRLTVL.

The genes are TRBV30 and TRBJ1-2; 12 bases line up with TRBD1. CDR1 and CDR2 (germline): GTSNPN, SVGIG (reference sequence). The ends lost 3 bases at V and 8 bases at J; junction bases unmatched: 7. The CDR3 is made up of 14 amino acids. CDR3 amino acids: CAWSPGQGAEGYTF. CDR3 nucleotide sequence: TGTGCCTGGAGCCCGGGACAGGGGGCGGAGGGCTACACCTTC.

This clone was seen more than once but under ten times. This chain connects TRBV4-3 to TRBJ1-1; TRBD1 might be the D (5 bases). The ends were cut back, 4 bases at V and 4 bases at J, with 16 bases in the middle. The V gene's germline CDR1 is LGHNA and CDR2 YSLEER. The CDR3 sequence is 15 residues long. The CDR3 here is CASSPRALGATEAFF. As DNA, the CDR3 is TGCGCCAGCAGCCCCAGGGCTCTCGGAGCCACTGAAGCTTTCTTT.

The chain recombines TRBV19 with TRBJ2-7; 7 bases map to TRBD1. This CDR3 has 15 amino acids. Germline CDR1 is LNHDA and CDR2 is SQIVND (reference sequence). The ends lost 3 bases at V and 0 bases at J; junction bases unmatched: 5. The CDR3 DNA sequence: TGTGCCAGTAGTATCGTGGGACAGAACTCCTACGAGCAGTACTTC. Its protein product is CASSIVGQNSYEQYF.

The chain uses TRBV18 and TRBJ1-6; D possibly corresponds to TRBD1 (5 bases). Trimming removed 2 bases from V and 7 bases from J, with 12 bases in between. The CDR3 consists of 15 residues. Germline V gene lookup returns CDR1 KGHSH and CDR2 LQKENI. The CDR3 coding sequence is TGTGCCAGCTCACCAGGCAGGGTGGGAAATTCACCCCTCCACTTT. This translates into CASSPGRVGNSPLHF.